This note documents a single T cell receptor (beta chain) sequence. The V end was cut by 10 bases, the J end by 5 bases, with 18 bases between. The CDR3 sequence is 15 residues long. CDR1 is SNHLY and CDR2 is FYNNEI in the germline V gene. Original processing methods: Amplifying reference gene primers gave estimates of nucleated cell counts. Clones were sequenced by immunoSEQ multiplex PCR, and TCRdb holds only the in-frame ones, with some missing. D and trimming come from the DNA, and the V and J calls and clone size come from that table. The sample shows around 200,000 clones, 88% of them seen only once. These data belong to a study of blood T cell repertoires in COVID-19. Whole-study context: From the United States, Italy and Spain came samples of acute and convalescent COVID-19. PBMCs, B-cell-depleted T cells, or T cells provided the cDNA or gDNA that made up the material.

The receptor was derived from a man aged 18 to 29 with active or convalescent COVID-19. Sequencing input: peripheral blood. V is TRBV2 and J is TRBJ1-6; no clear D. CDR3 region: CANSEGRVNNSPLHF. In nucleotides, the CDR3 is TGTGCCAACTCAGAAGGCCGGGTTAATAATTCACCCCTCCACTTT.